Below, 19 T cell receptor beta chains from the same sample are listed, as sequenced in a study of long-term antiretroviral therapy in people with HIV. The run of the v3.0 immunoSEQ assay was at survey level. TCRdb keeps only in-frame clones here, not all; method: immunoSEQ multiplex PCR. The sample has roughly 10,000 clones, around 82% seen once. The source material was unsorted PBMCs, sampled 1.8 years after starting antiretroviral therapy. All receptors come from a man between 35 and 55 years old with HIV.

This clone has a single count. The gene calls are TRBV7-3 and TRBJ2-3; 11 bases line up with TRBD2. The trim removed 5 bases at V and 2 bases at J, leaving 6 bases unmatched. CDR1 is SGHTA and CDR2 is FQGTGA in the germline V gene. There are 16 residues in the CDR3. CDR3 residues: CASSPGTSGVTDTQYF. For the CDR3, the DNA is TGTGCCAGCAGCCCCGGGACTAGCGGTGTCACAGATACGCAGTATTTT.

This clone was found once. The chain employs TRBV18 and TRBJ2-1; TRBD2 agrees at 11 bases. The CDR3 loop spans 16 amino acids. The germline gives CDR1 KGHSH, CDR2 LQKENI. Losses at the gene ends were 2 bases for V and 0 bases for J; bases not matched to a gene: 0. CDR3 amino acids: CASSPTSGSSYNEQFF. CDR3 DNA sequence: TGTGCCAGCTCACCAACTAGCGGGAGCTCCTACAATGAGCAGTTCTTC. The variable domain in full, completed from reference TRBV18 and TRBJ2-1, reads NAGVMQNPRHLVRRRGQEARLRCSPMKGHSHVYWYRQLPEEGLKFMVYLQKENIIDESGMPKERFSAEFPKEGPSILRIQQVVRGDSAAYFCASSPTSGSSYNEQFFGPGTRLTVL.

V usage is TRBV13 and J usage is TRBJ2-7; D gene ambiguous. V dropped 4 bases and J dropped 0 bases, with 16 bases sitting between them. CDR1 is PRHDT and CDR2 is FYEKMQ in the germline V gene (reference sequence). The CDR3 spans 16 residues. The CDR3 reads CASSSLPSRSSYEQYF. The CDR3 DNA reads TGTGCCAGCAGCTCACTCCCCTCGCGGAGCTCCTACGAGCAGTACTTC.

The chain employs TRBV10-2 and TRBJ1-1; D call uncertain. V dropped 8 bases and J dropped 4 bases, with 8 bases sitting between them. This CDR3 is built from 11 residues. The V gene's germline CDR1 is WSHSY and CDR2 SAAADI. CDR3 region: CASWDFTEAFF. The CDR3 DNA sequence: TGCGCCAGCTGGGATTTCACTGAAGCTTTCTTT.

J is TRBJ1-1 and V is TRBV11-2, with D perhaps TRBD1 (6 bases). The CDR3 extends over 15 amino acids. The germline V and J ends were trimmed by 5 bases and 3 bases, with 16 bases remaining between them. Germline V CDR1 and CDR2: SGHAT, FQNNGV. As DNA, the CDR3 is TGTGCCAGCAGCCCCATGGCGGGGGCCCACACTGAAGCTTTCTTT. As protein: CASSPMAGAHTEAFF.

The V gene is TRBV30, the J gene TRBJ2-5; TRBD2 matches 13 bases. V was pared by 5 bases and J by 0 bases, with 18 bases of the junction left unmatched. Germline CDR1 is GTSNPN and CDR2 is SVGIG (reference sequence). This CDR3 is 20 amino acids long. In DNA form, the CDR3 reads TGTGCCTGGGACCTACCCCGACCCGGACTAGCGGGAGACCACCAAGAGACCCAGTACTTC. It encodes CAWDLPRPGLAGDHQETQYF.

There are a few counts of this clone. The chain uses TRBV19 and TRBJ2-1; D possibly corresponds to TRBD1 (5 bases). This CDR3 is built from 15 residues. Germline CDR1 reads LNHDA; CDR2 reads SQIVND (reference sequence). The V and J ends lost 4 bases and 3 bases respectively, with 13 bases between them. CDR3 sequence: CASSTLGLLYNEQFF. The DNA of the CDR3 is TGTGCCAGTAGTACGTTGGGGCTTCTCTACAATGAGCAGTTCTTC.

The gene calls are TRBV2 and TRBJ2-7, with D possibly being TRBD1 (5 bases). CDR1 SNHLY and CDR2 FYNNEI come from the germline V gene. Trimming cost V 6 bases and J 8 bases, with 14 bases left between them. CDR3 length: 12 residues. The CDR3 DNA sequence: TGTGCCAGCAGAGACTTACAGGTACAGCAGTACTTC. It specifies CASRDLQVQQYF. Full variable domain (outside the CDR3, taken from reference TRBV2 and TRBJ2-7): EPEVTQTPSHQVTQMGQEVILRCVPISNHLYFYWYRQILGQKVEFLVSFYNNEISEKSEIFDDQFSVERPDGSNFTLKIRSTKLEDSAMYFCASRDLQVQQYFGPGTRLTVT.

V gene TRBV6-6 combines with J gene TRBJ2-7; 13 nucleotides align to TRBD2. With 0 bases clipped from V and 7 bases from J, the junction kept 3 bases outside the gene matches. The CDR3 runs 15 residues. CDR1 and CDR2 (germline): MNHNY, SVGAGI (reference sequence). CDR3 DNA: TGTGCCAGCAGTTACTCGACTAGCGGGGGGAGGGAGCAGTACTTC. This codes for CASSYSTSGGREQYF.

The sample holds a few counts of this clone. The CDR3 is CASSLRLVPGELFF. The DNA of the CDR3 is TGTGCCAGCAGCTTAAGGCTTGTCCCCGGGGAGCTGTTTTTT. The gene calls are TRBV7-3 and TRBJ2-2; D ambiguous. Germline CDR1 is SGHTA and CDR2 is FQGTGA. The CDR3 runs to 14 residues. Deletions cut 1 base from V and 6 bases from J, with 9 bases between.

The rearrangement links TRBV10-3 to TRBJ2-3; D is unresolved. V was shortened by 4 bases and J by 0 bases, with 11 bases between the two germline ends. The CDR3 totals 15 residues. Germline CDR1 is ENHRY and CDR2 is SYGVKD. The CDR3 DNA sequence: TGTGCCATCAGTGTAGGAACTACTAGCACAGATACGCAGTATTTT. Amino acids: CAISVGTTSTDTQYF.

V and J are TRBV6-1 and TRBJ1-5; D is unclear. Trimming removed 0 bases at V and 1 base at J, with 13 bases between. Germline CDR1 and CDR2: MNHNS and SASEGT. The CDR3 has 17 amino acids. CDR3 in amino acids: CASSEAMMARSNQPQHF. The CDR3 DNA follows: TGTGCCAGCAGTGAAGCTATGATGGCGCGGAGCAATCAGCCCCAGCATTTT.

The chain links TRBV28 to TRBJ2-1; TRBD1 matches at 10 bases. Trimming at V came to 6 bases and at J to 0 bases, leaving 11 bases not matched to a gene. The CDR3 loop spans 18 amino acids. CDR1 and CDR2 (germline): MDHEN, SYDVKM. The CDR3 loop is CASRGQGLGKSSYNEQFF. CDR3 coding DNA: TGTGCCAGCAGGGGACAGGGGCTCGGGAAAAGCTCCTACAATGAGCAGTTCTTC.

As DNA, the CDR3 is TGTGCCAGTAGCCCTTTGTTAGCGGGAAAAGAGACCCAGTACTTC. This codes for CASSPLLAGKETQYF. The rearrangement uses TRBV19 and TRBJ2-5; TRBD2 matches 8 bases. The germline gives CDR1 LNHDA, CDR2 SQIVND (reference sequence). Trimming removed 6 bases from V and 3 bases from J; junction bases left unmatched: 9. The CDR3 runs 15 residues.

A few counts support this clone. The chain links TRBV7-3 to TRBJ2-2; D is uncertain. CDR3 length: 13 residues. Germline V gene data show CDR1 as SGHTA and CDR2 as FQGTGA. V was trimmed by 2 bases and J by 6 bases, leaving 7 bases between them. CDR3 amino acids: CASSLSGPGELFF. In DNA, the CDR3 is TGTGCCAGCAGCTTATCAGGTCCCGGGGAGCTGTTTTTT.

J is TRBJ1-3 and V is TRBV28; tentative D call: TRBD1 (5 bases). Deletions cut 8 bases from V and 0 bases from J, with 14 bases between. The CDR3 consists of 15 residues. Germline-derived CDR1 and CDR2 are MDHEN and SYDVKM. The CDR3 sequence: CASRDTGISGNTIYF. CDR3 bases: TGTGCCAGCCGCGATACAGGAATCTCTGGAAACACCATATATTTT.

This clone was observed once. V and J are TRBV11-1 and TRBJ2-7, with D possibly called TRBD1 or TRBD2 (5 bases each). The CDR3 runs to 15 residues. Trimming cost V 1 base and J 4 bases, with 14 bases left between them. Germline V gene data show CDR1 as SGHAT and CDR2 as FQDESV (reference sequence). CDR3 loop: CASSLGGQGRYEQYF. In DNA form, the CDR3 reads TGTGCCAGCAGCTTAGGAGGGCAGGGCCGGTACGAGCAGTACTTC.

The rearrangement joins TRBV10-3 to TRBJ2-7, with D possibly TRBD2 on 5 matching bases. V dropped 6 bases and J dropped 5 bases, with 14 bases sitting between them. Germline values: CDR1 ENHRY, CDR2 SYGVKD. CDR3 length: 13 residues. CDR3 protein: CAIRESRTDEQYF. Written as DNA, the CDR3 is TGTGCCATCAGGGAATCTAGGACTGACGAGCAGTACTTC.

This clone appeared a single time. This chain links TRBV6-5 with TRBJ2-5; D possibly uses TRBD1 or TRBD2 (5 bases each). With 2 bases removed from V and 5 bases from J, the gap between germline ends came to 15 bases. The CDR3 loop spans 15 amino acids. Germline CDR1 and CDR2: MNHEY and SVGAGI. CDR3 in amino acids: CASSYGTGTSETQYF. Written as DNA, the CDR3 is TGTGCCAGCAGTTACGGGACCGGCACCAGTGAGACCCAGTACTTC.